This T cell receptor (beta chain) comes out of a study of cytomegalovirus exposure and HLA in healthy donors (TCRdb year 2017). Broadly, across the study: An earlier analysis of more than 550 of the donors reported 250 to 350 Gb of sequence data and 95 million to 120 million unique TCR beta sequences obtained from some 200 million T cells. An early release that covered around 590 HLA-typed donors contained approximately 320 gigabases of sequencing data and 65 million to 100 million unique TCR sequences. The genetic ancestry cluster associated with self-reported Caucasian donors included 81% of the roughly 410 genotyped donors. The aim of the study was to test whether cataloging public T cell receptors could identify signatures of past pathogen exposure. Using immunosequencing, the study profiled T cell repertoires from about 610 subjects and related those repertoires to cytomegalovirus serostatus. Besides the first cohort of around 670 subjects, a separate validation cohort made up of 120 different subjects was used. High-throughput TCR immunosequencing, statistical association of individual TCRs with disease status, and machine learning were combined to predict cytomegalovirus infection status. To study patterns of TCR occurrence, a later analysis re-analyzed previously published TCR beta repertoires from 650 to 750 donors and added high-resolution HLA genotyping. The later analysis used no new phenotypic data to find candidate immune exposures, relying instead on TCR beta sequences and their occurrence across donors. An earlier analysis of 587 of the donors used high-throughput TCR beta sequencing to judge whether each TCR beta V gene segment behaved as functional or pseudogenic. Alongside the repertoire data, information on donor age, sex, ethnicity and CMV serostatus was compiled. Genome-wide SNP genotypes for about 65% of the roughly 700 donors were used in a later genetic analysis, which treated that subset as a discovery cohort. All discovery cohort repertoires had been generated using a single sequencing platform. HLA typing included class I and class II loci at four-digit resolution. The number of typed donors differed by locus: roughly 620-640 for A, B, C, DRB1 and DQB1; some 500 for DQA1; 606 for DPA1; and around 470 for DPB1. A handful of DR-DQ haplotypes were handled as single units for association and clustering because linkage in the cohort was strong. On average, roughly 250,000 unique TCR beta nucleotide sequences were sequenced per donor among about 400 genotyped donors of the cohort, with roughly 20% of those sequences being non-productive.

Overall results and qualifications from the work: Compared with the roughly 710-donor mean, donors in an Asian-associated ancestry cluster had fewer N-insertions in productive TCRs, according to a later genetic analysis. Sequencing depth was assumed to be roughly uniform across donors in the presence/absence analyses, though that assumption may not hold. According to a later analysis, parvovirus B19, influenza, CMV and Epstein-Barr virus appeared linked to several top co-occurrence clusters. In the study, 150 to 200 TCR beta chains were listed as associated with cytomegalovirus. A further reported finding was that TCR beta sequences accurately predicted the HLA-A and HLA-B alleles for most subjects in the first cohort. The authors suggested that the approach could potentially be generalized to other disease states and immunological phenotypes. Specific HLA alleles were associated with 15,000 to 20,000 TCR beta sequences at a false discovery rate of 0.05 in a later analysis. In this cohort, only TCR beta chains were sequenced, and detectable features were limited by the absence of alpha or paired-chain data. Because HLA typing was missing for some donors at each locus, association tests included only the typed subset. In a later analysis, HLA-associated TCR beta chains showed more clonal expansion and lower generation probabilities than non-associated chains that were equally common. Because the 87-base-pair reads could not distinguish some IMGT-functional V segments, including TRBV6-2 and TRBV6-3, those segments were excluded. A later analysis found that most CMV-associated TCR beta chains appeared HLA-restricted, with HLA associations seemingly driven largely by CMV exposure. Immune exposure information for the cohort was limited to CMV serostatus. In an earlier analysis of about 600 of the donors, most TCR beta V segments appeared in productive rearrangements about 87% or about 30% of the time, broadly matching IMGT annotations. Correlated functional status among segregating V segments might be attributable to linkage disequilibrium, but an unknown experimental factor could not be ruled out. While some public TCRs were present in many individuals, most TCR sequences turned up only very rarely across donors. When HLA alleles, especially DR and DQ, strongly co-occurred, TCR associations were difficult to assign to individual alleles. About 15 rarely observed V segments, including chromosome 9 orphons, were excluded from the earlier analysis of about 610 of the donors because counts were too low. A later analysis found that TCR association rates varied across HLA loci, with DRB1 alleles showing the most associated TCRs and HLA-C alleles the fewest. In both the original and validation cohorts, the classifier was reported to diagnose cytomegalovirus status with high specificity and sensitivity. V-gene and J-gene trimming of TCR beta chains was associated with a missense DCLRE1C variant in a later genetic analysis, and the association was replicated in an independent cohort. The sequencing pipeline was judged likely to have produced a cluster of highly shared sequence variants as a technical artifact. A few of the identified cytomegalovirus-associated TCR beta chains were confirmed in vitro to be specific for cytomegalovirus antigens.

Relative to germline, V is 3 bases shorter and J is 6 bases shorter, with 15 bases between their ends. Via the germline V gene (reference sequence), CDR1 is MNHEY and CDR2 SMNVEV. The CDR3 runs 14 residues from the cysteine to the phenylalanine. Only CDR3 DNA remains: 42 bases, in frame from the first base. Notes on this clone: No cognate antigen has been identified for it. One base away there is no much larger clone; base qualities are not given.

Receptor amplification or capture employed the immunoSEQ multiplex PCR assay. A mixture of 60 forward primers for TCR Vbeta segments and 13 reverse primers for TCR Jbeta segments was used in the multiplex PCR. The CDR3 region of rearranged TCR beta genes was amplified from genomic DNA with a multiplex PCR assay. Amplified TCR beta libraries were sequenced as 87-base-pair reads on the Illumina HiSeq System. The source study handled its data this way. A later analysis tallied around 82 million unique TCR beta chains across the 600 to 700 repertoires, and approximately 9.9 million of those chains were shared by two or more donors. To remove PCR and sequencing errors, raw reads were error-corrected and collapsed into unique sequences using a nearest-neighbor algorithm that merged closely related sequences. CDR3 sequences were aligned to IMGT reference sequences to assign V, D and J gene segments. For a sequence to be retained, at least a six-nucleotide match to both a V gene segment and a J gene segment was required. Rearrangements were classified as productive when the CDR3 lacked stop codons and remained in frame with V and J, and all other rearrangements were classified as non-productive. CDR3 was defined according to IMGT convention as the region running from the second conserved V-encoded cysteine to the conserved J-encoded phenylalanine. Sequences without an unambiguous match to a single V gene segment were excluded from the earlier analysis of 450 to 650 of the donors. In an earlier analysis of almost 600 of the donors, a V segment was called functional when productive rearrangements were above 56.7%, and segregating when the standard deviation between donors exceeded 5%. A statistical classification framework was built to diagnose cytomegalovirus status from the catalog of TCR beta chain sequences. A later analysis assigned V and J genes by comparing TCR nucleotide sequences with IMGT/GENE-DB human TR gene sequences. In a later analysis, CDR3 sequences and most-parsimonious VDJ recombination scenarios were assigned using the TCRdist pipeline. A later analysis defined each TCR beta chain by its CDR3 amino acid sequence plus V-gene family, and excluded reads lacking a unique V-gene family. To address suspected cross-contamination and a sequencing artifact, a later analysis removed a few hundred highly shared, low-generation-probability nucleotide sequences. For each public chain, a later analysis derived a clonal expansion index from normalized ranks of inferred template counts within each repertoire. A later analysis computed generation probabilities with a VDJ recombination model fitted to out-of-frame rearrangements, and checked the results against IGoR. A later analysis scored TCR-TCR, TCR-HLA and TCR-CMV co-occurrence with hypergeometric tests, applying a repertoire-size bias correction to TCR pairs. To estimate false discovery rates, a later analysis permuted the HLA or CMV assignments 20 times. In a later analysis, co-occurring TCRs were grouped using DBSCAN, and TCRdist sequence similarity was added for clustering within HLA-allele-positive subsets. For co-occurrence clustering, repertoires with fewer than 30,000 or more than 120,000 public chains were excluded, along with about five repertoires with anomalous nucleotide sharing. Imported from immuneACCESS, the table was reduced by TCRdb to in-frame sequences with V and J called. These copies leave out some clones; in studies compared against another copy, an unresolved V gene accounts for under half, and the cause of the remainder is not known. V and J calls and clone size are copied from that table; D and trimming were computed from the DNA. For this sample the table gives about 95,000 clones, of which 75% to 85% were detected only once. Around 9.9% of the sample is in the top ten clones.

The cohort was made up of roughly 670 healthy bone marrow donors. At the time of sampling, every cohort member was nominally healthy, though immune exposures that went unrecorded were likely present. The donor was CMV seropositive and belonged to the group of 250 to 350 seropositive cohort members. Each donor provided a peripheral blood sample, and peripheral blood mononuclear cells were used for TCR beta sequencing. Genomic DNA was extracted from the blood cell samples with the Qiagen DNeasy Blood Extraction Kit. The V and J segments used are TRBV27 and TRBJ2-7; 5 matching bases give a weak D call of TRBD2. Sequencing was done on a sample of PBMCs. This TCR derives from a man between 18 and 29 years old in good health and CMV-seropositive. The nucleotide sequence reads as follows: TGTGCCAGCAGTTTTTCTACAGCGAGCGGCGAGCAGTACTTC. Its translation is CASSFSTASGEQYF.